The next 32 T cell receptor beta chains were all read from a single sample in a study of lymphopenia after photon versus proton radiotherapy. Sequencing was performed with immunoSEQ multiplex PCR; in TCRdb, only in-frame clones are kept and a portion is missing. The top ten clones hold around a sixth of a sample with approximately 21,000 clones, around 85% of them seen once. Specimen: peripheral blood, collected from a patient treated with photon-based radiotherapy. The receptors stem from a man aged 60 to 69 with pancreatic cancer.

The CDR3 sequence is CASTLGRSGETQYF. The DNA of the CDR3 is TGTGCCAGCACCCTGGGACGGTCTGGGGAGACCCAGTACTTC. The J gene is TRBJ2-5, the V gene TRBV6-1, with D tentatively TRBD1 or TRBD2 (5 bases each). Germline V gene sequence: CDR1 MNHNS, CDR2 SASEGT. Trimming pared 7 bases from V and 5 bases from J, leaving 17 bases between. The CDR3 length is 14 residues.

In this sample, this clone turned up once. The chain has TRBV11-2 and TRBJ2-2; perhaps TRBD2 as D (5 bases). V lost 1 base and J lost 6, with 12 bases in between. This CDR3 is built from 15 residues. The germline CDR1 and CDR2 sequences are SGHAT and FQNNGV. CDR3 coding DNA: TGTGCCAGCAGCTTAGTGAGGGCCATGGCCGGGGAGCTGTTTTTT. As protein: CASSLVRAMAGELFF. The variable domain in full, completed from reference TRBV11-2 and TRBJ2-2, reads EAGVAQSPRYKIIEKRQSVAFWCNPISGHATLYWYQQILGQGPKLLIQFQNNGVVDDSQLPKDRFSAERLKGVDSTLKIQPAKLEDSAVYLCASSLVRAMAGELFFGEGSRLTVL.

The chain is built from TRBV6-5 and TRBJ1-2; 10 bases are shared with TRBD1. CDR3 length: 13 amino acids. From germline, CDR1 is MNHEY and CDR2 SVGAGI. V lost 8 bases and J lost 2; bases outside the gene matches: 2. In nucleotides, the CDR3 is TGTGCCAGCGCGACAGGGGGCAACTATGGCTACACCTTC. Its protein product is CASATGGNYGYTF.

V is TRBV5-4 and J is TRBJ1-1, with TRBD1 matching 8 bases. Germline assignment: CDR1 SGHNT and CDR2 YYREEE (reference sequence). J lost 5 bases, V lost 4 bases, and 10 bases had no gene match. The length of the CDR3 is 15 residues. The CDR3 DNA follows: TGTGCCAGCAGCCCGGCCGGACAGGGTTTAACTGAAGCTTTCTTT. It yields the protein CASSPAGQGLTEAFF.

The CDR3 spells CASRPYSGTGGTEAFF. Here the CDR3 DNA reads TGTGCCAGTAGGCCGTACTCCGGGACAGGGGGCACTGAAGCTTTCTTT. V and J are TRBV19 and TRBJ1-1; TRBD1 agrees at 11 bases. The CDR3 covers 16 residues. V trimming: 6 bases; J trimming: 4 bases; junction bases outside the gene matches: 10. CDR1 is LNHDA and CDR2 is SQIVND in the germline V gene (reference sequence).

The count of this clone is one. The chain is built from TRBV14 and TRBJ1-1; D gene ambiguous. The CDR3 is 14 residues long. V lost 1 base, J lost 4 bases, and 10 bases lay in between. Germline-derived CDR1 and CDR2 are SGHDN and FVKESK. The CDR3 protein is CASSQVGLGTEAFF. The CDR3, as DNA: TGTGCCAGCAGCCAAGTAGGGTTGGGCACTGAAGCTTTCTTT.

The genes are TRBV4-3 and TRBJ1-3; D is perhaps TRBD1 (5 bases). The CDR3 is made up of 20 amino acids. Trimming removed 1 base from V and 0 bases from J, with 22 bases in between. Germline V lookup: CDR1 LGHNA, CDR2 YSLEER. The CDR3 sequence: CASSQAWSRDGLFSGNTIYF. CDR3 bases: TGCGCCAGCAGCCAAGCCTGGAGCCGGGACGGACTCTTCTCTGGAAACACCATATATTTT.

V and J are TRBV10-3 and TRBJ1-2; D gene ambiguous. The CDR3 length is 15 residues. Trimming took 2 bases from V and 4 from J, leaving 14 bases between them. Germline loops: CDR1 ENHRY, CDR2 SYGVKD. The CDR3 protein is CAISEEGGYSYGYTF. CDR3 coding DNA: TGTGCCATCAGTGAGGAGGGAGGGTACAGCTATGGCTACACCTTC.

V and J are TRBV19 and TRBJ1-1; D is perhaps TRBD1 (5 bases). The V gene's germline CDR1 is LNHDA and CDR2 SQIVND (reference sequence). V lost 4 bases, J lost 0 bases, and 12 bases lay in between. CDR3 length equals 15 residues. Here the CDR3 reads CASSTWGRLNTEAFF. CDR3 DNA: TGTGCCAGTAGTACTTGGGGCAGGTTGAACACTGAAGCTTTCTTT.

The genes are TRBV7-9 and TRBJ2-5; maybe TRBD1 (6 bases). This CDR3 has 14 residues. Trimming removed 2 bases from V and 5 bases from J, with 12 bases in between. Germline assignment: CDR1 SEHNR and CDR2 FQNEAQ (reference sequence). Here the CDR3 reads CASSLLTGWETQYF. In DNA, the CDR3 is TGTGCCAGCAGCTTACTGACAGGTTGGGAGACCCAGTACTTC.

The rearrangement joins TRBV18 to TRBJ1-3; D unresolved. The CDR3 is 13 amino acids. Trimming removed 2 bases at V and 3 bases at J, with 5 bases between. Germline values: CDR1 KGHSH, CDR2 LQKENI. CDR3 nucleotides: TGTGCCAGCTCACCAGGGGTTGGAAACACCATATATTTT. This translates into CASSPGVGNTIYF.

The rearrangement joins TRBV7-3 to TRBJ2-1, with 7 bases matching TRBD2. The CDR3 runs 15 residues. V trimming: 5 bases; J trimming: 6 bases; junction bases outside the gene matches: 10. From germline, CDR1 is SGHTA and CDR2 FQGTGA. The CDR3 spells CASSLIAGRRNEQFF. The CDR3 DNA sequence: TGTGCCAGCAGCCTAATAGCGGGCCGACGCAATGAGCAGTTCTTC.

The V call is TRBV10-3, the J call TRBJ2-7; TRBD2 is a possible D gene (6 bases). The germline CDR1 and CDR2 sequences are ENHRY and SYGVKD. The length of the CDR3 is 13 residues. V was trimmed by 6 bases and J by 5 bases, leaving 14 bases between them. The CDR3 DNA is TGTGCCATCAGCGGACCGGGGGTCCACGAGCAGTACTTC. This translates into CAISGPGVHEQYF.

The CDR3 nucleotides are TGTGCCAGCAGCTCCGCTTACGAGCAGTACTTC. Its translation is CASSSAYEQYF. V is TRBV7-2 and J is TRBJ2-7, with D unresolved. This CDR3 contains 11 residues. Germline lookup yields CDR1 SGHTA and CDR2 FQGNSA. V gave up 4 bases and J gave up 4 bases, with 5 bases separating them. The full variable domain, completed using reference TRBV7-2 and TRBJ2-7, is GAGVSQSPSNKVTEKGKDVELRCDPISGHTALYWYRQSLGQGLEFLIYFQGNSAPDKSGLPSDRFSAERTGGSVSTLTIQRTQQEDSAVYLCASSSAYEQYFGPGTRLTVT.

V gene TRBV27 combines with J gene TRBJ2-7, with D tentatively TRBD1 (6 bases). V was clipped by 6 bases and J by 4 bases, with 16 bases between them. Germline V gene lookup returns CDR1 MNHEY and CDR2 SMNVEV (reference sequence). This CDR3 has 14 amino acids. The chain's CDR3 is CASSGAGVMYEQYF. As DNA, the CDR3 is TGTGCCAGCAGCGGGGCAGGGGTAATGTACGAGCAGTACTTC.

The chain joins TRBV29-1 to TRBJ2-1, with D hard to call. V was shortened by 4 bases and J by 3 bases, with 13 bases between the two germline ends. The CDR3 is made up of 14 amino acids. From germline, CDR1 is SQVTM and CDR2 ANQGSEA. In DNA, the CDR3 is TGCAGCGTTGCTGATAGGACGGACTACAATGAGCAGTTCTTC. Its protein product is CSVADRTDYNEQFF.

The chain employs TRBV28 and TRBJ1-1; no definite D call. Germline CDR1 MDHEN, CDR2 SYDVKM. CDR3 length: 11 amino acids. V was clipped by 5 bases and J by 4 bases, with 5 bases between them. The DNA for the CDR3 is TGTGCCAGCAGTCGGGTCACTGAAGCTTTCTTT. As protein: CASSRVTEAFF.

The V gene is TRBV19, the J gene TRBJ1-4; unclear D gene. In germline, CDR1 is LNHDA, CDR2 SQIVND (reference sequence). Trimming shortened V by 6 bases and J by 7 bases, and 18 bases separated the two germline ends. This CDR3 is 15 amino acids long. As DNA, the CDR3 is TGTGCCAGTAGGACTGTCGGTACCTCGGGTGAAAAACTGTTTTTT. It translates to CASRTVGTSGEKLFF.

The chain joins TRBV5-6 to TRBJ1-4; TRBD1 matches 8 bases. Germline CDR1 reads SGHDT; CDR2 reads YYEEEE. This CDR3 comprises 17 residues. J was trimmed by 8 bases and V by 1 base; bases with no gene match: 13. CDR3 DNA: TGTGCCAGCAGCTTGAACCCCTACAACAGGGGGGAGGAAAAACTGTTTTTT. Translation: CASSLNPYNRGEEKLFF. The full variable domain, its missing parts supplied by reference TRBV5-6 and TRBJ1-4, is DAGVTQSPTHLIKTRGQQVTLRCSPKSGHDTVSWYQQALGQGPQFIFQYYEEEERQRGNFPDRFSGHQFPNYSSELNVNALLLGDSALYLCASSLNPYNRGEEKLFFGSGTQLSVL.

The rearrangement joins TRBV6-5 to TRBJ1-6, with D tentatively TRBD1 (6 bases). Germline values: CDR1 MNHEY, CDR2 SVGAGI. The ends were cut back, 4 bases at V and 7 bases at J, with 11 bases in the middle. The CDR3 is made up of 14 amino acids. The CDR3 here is CASSLGQTNSPLHF. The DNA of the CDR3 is TGTGCCAGCAGTTTAGGACAGACGAATTCACCCCTCCACTTT.

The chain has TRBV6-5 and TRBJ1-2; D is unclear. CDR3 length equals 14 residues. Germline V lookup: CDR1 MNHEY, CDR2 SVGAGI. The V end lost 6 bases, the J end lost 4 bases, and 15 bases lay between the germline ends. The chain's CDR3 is CASRFDGRSYGYTF. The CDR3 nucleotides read TGTGCCAGCAGATTCGACGGCAGGTCCTATGGCTACACCTTC.

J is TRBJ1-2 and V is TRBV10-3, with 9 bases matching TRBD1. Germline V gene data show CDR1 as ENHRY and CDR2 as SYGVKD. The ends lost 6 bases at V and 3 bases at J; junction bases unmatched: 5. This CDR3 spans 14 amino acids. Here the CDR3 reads CAIRAQGADYGYTF. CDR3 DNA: TGTGCCATCAGGGCACAGGGGGCGGACTATGGCTACACCTTC.

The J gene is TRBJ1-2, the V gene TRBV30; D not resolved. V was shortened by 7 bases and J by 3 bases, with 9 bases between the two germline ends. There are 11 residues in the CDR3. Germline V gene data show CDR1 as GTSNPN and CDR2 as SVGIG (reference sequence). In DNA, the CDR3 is TGTGCCTCGGGCAGAGACTATGGCTACACCTTC. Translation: CASGRDYGYTF.

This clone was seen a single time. The CDR3 nucleotides read TGTGCCAGCAGCTTAGCGCGGGGGGCCGGGGAGCTGTTTTTT. Its translation: CASSLARGAGELFF. The rearrangement uses TRBV11-1 and TRBJ2-2; 8 bases align to TRBD2. Germline V gene data show CDR1 as SGHAT and CDR2 as FQDESV (reference sequence). The CDR3 contains 14 residues. Trimming took 0 bases from V and 6 from J; bases not matched to a gene: 0.

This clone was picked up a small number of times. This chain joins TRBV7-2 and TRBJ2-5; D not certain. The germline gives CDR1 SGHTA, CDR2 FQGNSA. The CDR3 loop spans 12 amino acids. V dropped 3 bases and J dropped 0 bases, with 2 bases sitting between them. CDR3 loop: CASSFNQETQYF. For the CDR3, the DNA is TGTGCCAGCAGCTTTAACCAAGAGACCCAGTACTTC.

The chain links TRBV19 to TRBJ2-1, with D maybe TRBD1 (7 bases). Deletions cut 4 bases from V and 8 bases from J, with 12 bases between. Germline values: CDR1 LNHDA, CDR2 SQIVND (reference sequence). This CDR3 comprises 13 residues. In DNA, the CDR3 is TGTGCCAGTAGTAAGGCAGGGGGGCATGAGCAGTTCTTC. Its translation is CASSKAGGHEQFF.

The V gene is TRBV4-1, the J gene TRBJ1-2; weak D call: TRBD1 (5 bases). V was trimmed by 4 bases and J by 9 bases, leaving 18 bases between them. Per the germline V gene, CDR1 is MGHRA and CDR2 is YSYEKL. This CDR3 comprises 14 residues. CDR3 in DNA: TGCGCCAGCAGCCCCCTCCGCACAGGCACGAGCTACACCTTC. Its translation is CASSPLRTGTSYTF.

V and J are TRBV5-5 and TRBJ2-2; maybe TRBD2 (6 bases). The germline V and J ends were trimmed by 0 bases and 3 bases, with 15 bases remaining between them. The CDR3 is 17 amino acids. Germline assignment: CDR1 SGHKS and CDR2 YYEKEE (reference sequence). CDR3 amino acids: CASSLVLVGGDTGELFF. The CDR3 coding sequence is TGTGCCAGCAGCTTGGTGCTTGTTGGAGGGGACACCGGGGAGCTGTTTTTT.

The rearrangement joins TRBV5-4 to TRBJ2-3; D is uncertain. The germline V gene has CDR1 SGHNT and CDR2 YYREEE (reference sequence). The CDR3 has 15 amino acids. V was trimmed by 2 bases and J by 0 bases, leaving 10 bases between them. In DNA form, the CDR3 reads TGTGCCAGCAGCTTTGGGCTAGGGAGCACAGATACGCAGTATTTT. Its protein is CASSFGLGSTDTQYF. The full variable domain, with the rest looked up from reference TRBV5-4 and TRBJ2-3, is ETGVTQSPTHLIKTRGQQVTLRCSSQSGHNTVSWYQQALGQGPQFIFQYYREEENGRGNFPPRFSGLQFPNYSSELNVNALELDDSALYLCASSFGLGSTDTQYFGPGTRLTVL.

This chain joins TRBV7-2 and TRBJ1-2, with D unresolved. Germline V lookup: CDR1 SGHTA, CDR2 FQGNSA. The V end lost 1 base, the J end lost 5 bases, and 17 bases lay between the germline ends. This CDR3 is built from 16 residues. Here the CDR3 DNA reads TGTGCCAGCAGCTTAGTGGGTACGAGTGGCCCGTATGGCTACACCTTC. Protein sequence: CASSLVGTSGPYGYTF.

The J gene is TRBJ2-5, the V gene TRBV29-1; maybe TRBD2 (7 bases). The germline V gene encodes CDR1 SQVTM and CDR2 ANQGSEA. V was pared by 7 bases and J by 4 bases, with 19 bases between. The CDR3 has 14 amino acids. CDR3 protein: CSGGGNRLSETQYF. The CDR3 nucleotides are TGCAGCGGGGGGGGCAACCGGCTGTCAGAGACCCAGTACTTC.

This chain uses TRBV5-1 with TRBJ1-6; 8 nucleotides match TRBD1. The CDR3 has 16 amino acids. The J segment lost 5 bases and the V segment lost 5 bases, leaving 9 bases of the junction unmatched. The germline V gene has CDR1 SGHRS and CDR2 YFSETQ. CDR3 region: CASRPGTGTDNSPLHF. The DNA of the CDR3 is TGCGCCAGCAGGCCGGGGACAGGAACTGATAATTCACCCCTCCACTTT. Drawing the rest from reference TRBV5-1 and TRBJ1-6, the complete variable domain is KAGVTQTPRYLIKTRGQQVTLSCSPISGHRSVSWYQQTPGQGLQFLFEYFSETQRNKGNFPGRFSGRQFSNSRSEMNVSTLELGDSALYLCASRPGTGTDNSPLHFGNGTRLTVT.